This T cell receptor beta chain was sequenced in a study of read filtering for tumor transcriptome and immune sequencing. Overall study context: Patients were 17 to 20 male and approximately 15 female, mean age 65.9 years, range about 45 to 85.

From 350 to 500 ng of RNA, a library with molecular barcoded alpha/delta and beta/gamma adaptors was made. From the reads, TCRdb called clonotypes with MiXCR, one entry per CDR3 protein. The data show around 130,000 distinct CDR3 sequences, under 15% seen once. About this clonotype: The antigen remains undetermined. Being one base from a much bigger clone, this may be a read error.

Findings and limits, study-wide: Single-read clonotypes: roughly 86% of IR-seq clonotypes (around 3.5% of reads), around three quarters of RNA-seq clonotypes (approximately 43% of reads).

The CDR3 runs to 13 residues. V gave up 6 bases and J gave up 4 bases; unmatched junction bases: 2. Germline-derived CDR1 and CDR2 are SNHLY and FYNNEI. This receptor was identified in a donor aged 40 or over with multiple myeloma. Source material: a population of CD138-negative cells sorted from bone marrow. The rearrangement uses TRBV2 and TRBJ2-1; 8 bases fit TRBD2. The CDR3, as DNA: TGTGCCAGCAGCGGGAGGGATTACAATGAGCAGTTCTTC. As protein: CASSGRDYNEQFF.